The present entry profiles one T cell receptor beta chain with its context. Its cognate antigen is unknown. This entry comes from a study of neoadjuvant anti-PD-1 for oral cavity cancer. Whole-study findings and limits: Treg/Th17 ratio rose with pretreatment blood and fell with post-treatment tumor TCRbeta clonality. Each response group had just a few patients in TCR analyses. Greater tumor shrinkage accompanied bigger post-treatment sizes of preexisting clones.

Patients had newly diagnosed, untreated stage II-IVA oral cavity squamous cell carcinoma. The data were produced by immunoSEQ multiplex PCR, yet TCRdb's version contains in-frame clones alone and is incomplete. Of around 7,600 clones in the sample, roughly 50% were seen once. This receptor was identified in a person aged 40 to 85 with oral cavity squamous cell carcinoma. Sequences were derived from tumor tissue, sampled before nivolumab (anti-PD-1) treatment.

CDR3 sequence (DNA): TGTGCCAGCAGCTCACTACTAGCGGGATCCTACGAGCAGTACTTC. It encodes CASSSLLAGSYEQYF. The chain combines TRBV5-6 with TRBJ2-7; 10 nucleotides match TRBD2. The V and J ends lost 3 bases and 1 base, in that order; junction bases with no gene match: 4. Germline-derived CDR1 and CDR2 are SGHDT and YYEEEE. The length of the CDR3 is 15 residues.